This entry lists 27 T cell receptor beta chains sequenced from one sample in a study of vaccination and CD4 T cells after COVID-19. As to treatment: approximately nine-day PBMC culture with coronavirus spike peptide pools or control peptides (ViraFEST assay). Cultured CD4+ T-cell DNA underwent Oncomine TCR Beta short-read sequencing. TCRdb itself ran the PCR reads through MiXCR, one entry per CDR3 protein. The sample contains around 20,000 distinct CDR3 sequences, about 56% of which appear only once. Their recognized antigens are unknown. Sequenced here: CD4+ T cells from blood, cultured in vitro, sampled before SARS-CoV-2 vaccination. Every receptor here comes from a human donor who had recovered from COVID-19.

This clonotype was counted between two and nine times. The chain joins TRBV6-1 to TRBJ2-3; 8 bases agree with TRBD2. This CDR3 contains 16 residues. Germline CDR1 is MNHNS and CDR2 is SASEGT. The V segment lost 6 bases and the J segment 1 base; nucleotides outside the gene matches: 9. The CDR3: CASRPGSGRGTDTQYF. The CDR3 nucleotides read TGTGCCAGCAGGCCCGGGAGCGGGAGAGGCACAGATACGCAGTATTTT.

Written as DNA, the CDR3 is TGTGCCACAAAACAGAGTGATACGCAGTATTTT. Protein sequence: CATKQSDTQYF. The rearrangement links TRBV24-1 to TRBJ2-3; D is ambiguous. V lost 10 bases and J 6 bases, leaving 10 bases between the germline ends. The CDR3 runs 11 residues. Germline V lookup: CDR1 KGHDR, CDR2 SFDVKD.

The genes are TRBV6-5 and TRBJ2-2; D is ambiguous. Trimming pared 0 bases from V and 8 bases from J, leaving 10 bases between. Germline CDR1 MNHEY, CDR2 SVGAGI. The CDR3 runs to 14 residues. DNA of the CDR3: TGTGCCAGCAGTTACTCGCATGGTAGAGGGGAGCTGTTTTTT. Its protein product is CASSYSHGRGELFF.

As DNA, the CDR3 is TGTGCCAGCAGGATTAGCGGCGATACGCAGTATTTT. The encoded protein is CASRISGDTQYF. The V gene is TRBV7-2, the J gene TRBJ2-3; a possible D gene is TRBD2 (6 bases). Trimming left V 6 bases short and J 6 bases short, with 10 bases between. From germline, CDR1 is SGHTA and CDR2 FQGNSA. This CDR3 is 12 amino acids long. Based on the CDR3 plus reference TRBV7-2 and TRBJ2-3, the full variable domain is GAGVSQSPSNKVTEKGKDVELRCDPISGHTALYWYRQSLGQGLEFLIYFQGNSAPDKSGLPSDRFSAERTGGSVSTLTIQRTQQEDSAVYLCASRISGDTQYFGPGTRLTVL.

V gene TRBV27 combines with J gene TRBJ1-1; TRBD1 matches 7 bases. The length of the CDR3 is 14 residues. CDR1 and CDR2 (germline): MNHEY, SMNVEV (reference sequence). The V and J ends lost 6 bases and 3 bases, in that order; junction bases with no gene match: 7. CDR3 in amino acids: CASRRGLRDTEAFF. CDR3 sequence (DNA): TGTGCCAGCAGGAGGGGGCTCCGGGACACTGAAGCTTTCTTT.

The genes are TRBV11-2 and TRBJ2-3, with TRBD1 as a possible D gene (6 bases). Per germline, CDR1 SGHAT and CDR2 FQNNGV. Trimming took 3 bases from V and 4 from J, leaving 8 bases between them. This CDR3 is 13 amino acids long. CDR3 nucleotide sequence: TGTGCCAGCAGCTTTGAGGGGGCAGATACGCAGTATTTT. As protein: CASSFEGADTQYF.

The chain combines TRBV7-3 with TRBJ2-5; D not resolved. This CDR3 contains 14 residues. The V end was cut by 1 base, the J end by 2 bases, with 8 bases between. CDR1 is SGHTA, CDR2 FQGTGA, per germline. The CDR3 DNA follows: TGTGCCAGCAGCTTAATGGCAGGTCAAGAGACCCAGTACTTC. Amino acids: CASSLMAGQETQYF. The complete variable domain, with remaining parts taken from reference TRBV7-3 and TRBJ2-5, reads GAGVSQTPSNKVTEKGKYVELRCDPISGHTALYWYRQSLGQGPEFLIYFQGTGAADDSGLPNDRFFAVRPEGSVSTLKIQRTERGDSAVYLCASSLMAGQETQYFGPGTRLLVL.

This clonotype appeared a few times. This rearrangement joins TRBV7-8 to TRBJ1-2, with no clear D. Between the trimmed V and J ends, which lost 5 bases and 13 bases, there was a span of 20 bases. The CDR3 consists of 13 residues. From germline, CDR1 is SGHVS and CDR2 FQNEAQ. The DNA of the CDR3 is TGTGCCAGCAGCCGTCGGGTTGAGGGTTTGGGCACCTTC. Protein: CASSRRVEGLGTF.

V usage is TRBV20-1 and J usage is TRBJ2-1; D remains ambiguous. Trimming shortened V by 3 bases and J by 12 bases, and 15 bases separated the two germline ends. The CDR3 covers 12 residues. In germline, CDR1 is DFQATT, CDR2 SNEGSKA (reference sequence). The CDR3: CSASPNTRPQFF. The DNA for the CDR3 is TGCAGTGCTAGTCCCAACACCCGTCCGCAGTTCTTC.

The V gene is TRBV5-1, the J gene TRBJ2-5; D is possibly TRBD1 (5 bases). This CDR3 has 15 amino acids. The V gene lost 0 bases and the J gene lost 1 base, with 10 bases spanning the gap. Looked up from germline, CDR1 is SGHRS and CDR2 is YFSETQ. The CDR3 spells CASSLGGQLQETQYF. The CDR3 DNA sequence: TGCGCCAGCAGCTTGGGGGGCCAGCTCCAAGAGACCCAGTACTTC.

This clonotype was seen a handful of times. J is TRBJ2-3 and V is TRBV20-1, with a weak D call TRBD1 (6 bases). The CDR3 consists of 16 residues. Germline V gene lookup returns CDR1 DFQATT and CDR2 SNEGSKA (reference sequence). V dropped 0 bases and J dropped 6 bases, with 19 bases sitting between them. CDR3 coding DNA: TGCAGTGCTAGAGACGGACAGACGGGACGGTTGGATACGCAGTATTTT. Amino acids: CSARDGQTGRLDTQYF.

Only a few counts were recorded for this clonotype. The chain links TRBV27 to TRBJ1-1, with D uncertain. The ends were cut back, 5 bases at V and 2 bases at J, with 9 bases in the middle. CDR3 size: 13 residues. Germline assignment: CDR1 MNHEY and CDR2 SMNVEV (reference sequence). Here the CDR3 DNA reads TGTGCCAGCAGTGTCACGAGTAACACTGAAGCTTTCTTT. Amino acid sequence: CASSVTSNTEAFF.

The chain uses TRBV24-1 and TRBJ2-2, with 10 bases matching TRBD1. This CDR3 has 18 residues. The J segment lost 4 bases and the V segment lost 1 base, leaving 8 bases of the junction unmatched. CDR1 is KGHDR and CDR2 is SFDVKD in the germline V gene. CDR3 sequence (DNA): TGTGCCACCAGTGATTTTGGCGGGGGGACAGGGGTCACCGGGGAGCTGTTTTTT. It specifies CATSDFGGGTGVTGELFF.

V usage is TRBV11-2 and J usage is TRBJ2-1; the match to TRBD2 covers 11 bases. This CDR3 has 19 residues. Germline assignment: CDR1 SGHAT and CDR2 FQNNGV. V dropped 5 bases and J dropped 5; count of bases not matched to a gene: 17. This chain's CDR3 is CASSTTPATSGLADNEQFF. In DNA form, the CDR3 reads TGTGCCAGCAGCACCACCCCGGCAACCTCGGGACTAGCGGACAATGAGCAGTTCTTC.

The table lists this clonotype with a count of one. The rearrangement joins TRBV5-1 to TRBJ2-3; D not certain. CDR1 is SGHRS and CDR2 is YFSETQ in the germline V gene. Between the trimmed V and J ends, which lost 2 bases and 2 bases, there was a span of 9 bases. The CDR3 runs to 14 residues. CDR3 protein: CASSFAIDTDTQYF. The CDR3 bases are TGCGCCAGCAGCTTTGCGATAGACACAGATACGCAGTATTTT.

This clonotype was seen only a few times. CDR3: CSARDRVQPQHF. CDR3 DNA: TGCAGTGCTAGAGATCGGGTCCAGCCCCAGCATTTT. This chain links TRBV20-1 with TRBJ1-5; D gene uncertain. The germline CDR1 and CDR2 sequences are DFQATT and SNEGSKA (reference sequence). The V and J ends lost 0 bases and 7 bases respectively, with 7 bases between them. The CDR3 sequence is 12 residues long.

The rearrangement links TRBV20-1 to TRBJ2-3, with D possibly called TRBD1 or TRBD2 (8 bases each). CDR3 length equals 21 residues. The germline V gene encodes CDR1 DFQATT and CDR2 SNEGSKA (reference sequence). The V gene lost 1 base and the J gene lost 2 bases, with 31 bases spanning the gap. DNA for the CDR3: TGCAGTGCTAGAGCTACTTCAGGGGGCGCGGCGGCGGGAGGACCCACAGATACGCAGTATTTT. It yields the protein CSARATSGGAAAGGPTDTQYF.

V usage is TRBV7-9 and J usage is TRBJ2-1, with D hard to call. This CDR3 has 13 residues. Trimming took off 1 base at V and 15 bases at J, with 16 bases between the two ends. The germline gives CDR1 SEHNR, CDR2 FQNEAQ (reference sequence). Here the CDR3 reads CASSLVDPRWPFF. The CDR3 DNA follows: TGTGCCAGCAGCTTAGTCGACCCCCGGTGGCCGTTCTTC.

This clonotype appeared a few times. V is TRBV20-1 and J is TRBJ2-1; D unresolved. Germline V gene lookup returns CDR1 DFQATT and CDR2 SNEGSKA (reference sequence). Trimming stripped 3 bases from V and 7 bases from J, with 19 bases between. The CDR3 covers 15 residues. As DNA, the CDR3 is TGCAGTGCTAGTAAGGACCCCGGAGACTCTAATGAGCAGTTCTTC. Amino acid sequence: CSASKDPGDSNEQFF.

This clonotype was found a few times. The chain recombines TRBV19 with TRBJ2-3; TRBD2 matches 12 bases. V gave up 4 bases and J gave up 3 bases; unmatched junction bases: 8. Germline V gene data show CDR1 as LNHDA and CDR2 as SQIVND (reference sequence). CDR3 length: 17 residues. CDR3 sequence reads: CASSNPSGRGITDTQYF. The CDR3 DNA is TGTGCCAGTAGTAACCCTAGCGGGAGGGGAATTACAGATACGCAGTATTTT.

A few counts support this clonotype. V usage is TRBV19 and J usage is TRBJ2-3, with D possibly being TRBD2 (5 bases). This CDR3 comprises 15 residues. Germline loops: CDR1 LNHDA, CDR2 SQIVND (reference sequence). Trimming removed 4 bases from V and 0 bases from J, with 11 bases in between. The CDR3 here is CASSTISVSTDTQYF. CDR3 DNA: TGTGCCAGTAGTACAATTAGCGTTAGCACAGATACGCAGTATTTT.

V usage is TRBV12-3 or TRBV12-4 and J usage is TRBJ1-2; D remains ambiguous. The length of the CDR3 is 17 residues. V lost 2 bases, J lost 0 bases, and 16 bases lay in between. The CDR3 spells CASSLFKAEHPNYGYTF. In DNA, the CDR3 is TGTGCCAGCAGTTTATTTAAGGCGGAACATCCTAACTATGGCTACACCTTC.

V gene TRBV28 combines with J gene TRBJ2-5; D uncertain. Trimming stripped 7 bases from V and 2 bases from J, with 17 bases between. The CDR3 is 15 residues long. Germline loops: CDR1 MDHEN, CDR2 SYDVKM. Here the CDR3 DNA reads TGTGCCAGCACCAGCCCTAGATGGGTACAAGAGACCCAGTACTTC. Protein: CASTSPRWVQETQYF.

V and J are TRBV6-1 and TRBJ2-5; D not resolved. This CDR3 is built from 16 residues. V was pared by 6 bases and J by 2 bases, with 19 bases between. Germline CDR1 reads MNHNS; CDR2 reads SASEGT. CDR3 coding DNA: TGTGCCAGCAGCCTGGTTACGGGCAGCTTTCAAGAGACCCAGTACTTC. As protein: CASSLVTGSFQETQYF.

V and J are TRBV30 and TRBJ1-2; 7 bases agree with TRBD1. The junction had 9 bases not matched to a gene; V was cut back by 4 bases and J by 4 bases. CDR3 size: 14 residues. From germline, CDR1 is GTSNPN and CDR2 SVGIG (reference sequence). The CDR3 bases are TGTGCCTGGATACCTAGGACAGGACCCTATGGCTACACCTTC. Its translation: CAWIPRTGPYGYTF.

The chain employs TRBV6-1 and TRBJ2-3; a possible D gene is TRBD1 (6 bases). Trimming removed 1 base from V and 4 bases from J, with 12 bases in between. This CDR3 is 15 amino acids long. The germline V gene encodes CDR1 MNHNS and CDR2 SASEGT. CDR3: CASSEGRGYPDTQYF. CDR3 bases: TGTGCCAGCAGTGAAGGCAGGGGATATCCAGATACGCAGTATTTT.

The V call is TRBV7-9, the J call TRBJ1-1; D unresolved. V lost 8 bases and J 8 bases, leaving 9 bases between the germline ends. CDR1 and CDR2 (germline): SEHNR, FQNEAQ (reference sequence). This CDR3 has 10 amino acids. The CDR3 DNA reads as TGTGCCAGCGAGAGGATAGAAGCTTTCTTT. Protein: CASERIEAFF. The variable domain in full, completed from reference TRBV7-9 and TRBJ1-1, reads DTGVSQNPRHKITKRGQNVTFRCDPISEHNRLYWYRQTLGQGPEFLTYFQNEAQLEKSRLLSDRFSAERPKGSFSTLEIQRTEQGDSAMYLCASERIEAFFGQGTRLTVV.